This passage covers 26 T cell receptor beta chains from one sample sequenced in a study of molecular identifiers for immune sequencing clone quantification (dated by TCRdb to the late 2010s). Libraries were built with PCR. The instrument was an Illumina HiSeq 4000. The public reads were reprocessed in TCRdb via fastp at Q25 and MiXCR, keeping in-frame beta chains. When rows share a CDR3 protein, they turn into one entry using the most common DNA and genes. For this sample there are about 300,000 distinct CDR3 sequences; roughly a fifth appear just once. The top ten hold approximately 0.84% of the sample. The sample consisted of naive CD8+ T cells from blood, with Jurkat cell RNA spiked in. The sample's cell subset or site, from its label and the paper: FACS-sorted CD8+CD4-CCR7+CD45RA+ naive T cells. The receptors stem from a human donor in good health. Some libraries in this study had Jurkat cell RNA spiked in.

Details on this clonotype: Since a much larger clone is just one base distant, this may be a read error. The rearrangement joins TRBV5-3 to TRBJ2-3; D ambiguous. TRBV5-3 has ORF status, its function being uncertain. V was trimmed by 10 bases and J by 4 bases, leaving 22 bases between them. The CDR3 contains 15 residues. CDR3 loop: CAGSFFVSGADTQYF. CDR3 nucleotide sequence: TGTGCCGGCAGCTTCTTTGTGTCCGGCGCAGATACGCAGTATTTT.

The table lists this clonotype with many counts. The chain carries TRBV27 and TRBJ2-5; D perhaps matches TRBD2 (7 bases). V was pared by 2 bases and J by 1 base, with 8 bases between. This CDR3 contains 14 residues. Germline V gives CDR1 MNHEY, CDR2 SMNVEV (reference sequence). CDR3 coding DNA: TGTGCCAGCAGTTTACGGGGGGCCCAAGAGACCCAGTACTTC. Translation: CASSLRGAQETQYF.

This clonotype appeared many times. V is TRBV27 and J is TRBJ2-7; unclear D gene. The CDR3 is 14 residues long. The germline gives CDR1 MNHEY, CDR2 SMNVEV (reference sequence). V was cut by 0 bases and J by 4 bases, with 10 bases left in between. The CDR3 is CASSLSSWGYEQYF. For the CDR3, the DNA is TGTGCCAGCAGTTTATCATCTTGGGGTTACGAGCAGTACTTC.

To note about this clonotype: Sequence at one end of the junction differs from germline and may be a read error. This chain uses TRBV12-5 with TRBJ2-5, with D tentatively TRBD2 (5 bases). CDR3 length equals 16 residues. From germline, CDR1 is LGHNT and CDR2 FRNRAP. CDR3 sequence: CASGLPLDSFGETRYF. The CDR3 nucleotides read TGTGCTAGTGGTTTACCTTTGGACTCCTTCGGAGAGACCCGGTACTTC.

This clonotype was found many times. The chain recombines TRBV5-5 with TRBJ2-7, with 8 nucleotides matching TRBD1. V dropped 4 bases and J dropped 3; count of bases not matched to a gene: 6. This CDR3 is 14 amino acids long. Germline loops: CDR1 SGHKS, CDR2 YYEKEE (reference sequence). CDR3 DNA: TGTGCCAGCAGCGTGTTAACAGGGGGCTACGAGCAGTACTTC. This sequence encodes CASSVLTGGYEQYF. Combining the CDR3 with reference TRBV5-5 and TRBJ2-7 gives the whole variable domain DAGVTQSPTHLIKTRGQQVTLRCSPISGHKSVSWYQQVLGQGPQFIFQYYEKEERGRGNFPDRFSARQFPNYSSELNVNALLLGDSALYLCASSVLTGGYEQYFGPGTRLTVT.

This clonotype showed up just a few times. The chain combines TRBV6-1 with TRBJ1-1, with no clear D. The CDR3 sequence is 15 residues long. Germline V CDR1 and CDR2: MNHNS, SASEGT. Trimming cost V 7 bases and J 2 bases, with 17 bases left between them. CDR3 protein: CASTLAEGFNTEAFF. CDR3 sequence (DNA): TGTGCCAGCACCCTAGCGGAGGGTTTCAACACTGAAGCTTTCTTT.

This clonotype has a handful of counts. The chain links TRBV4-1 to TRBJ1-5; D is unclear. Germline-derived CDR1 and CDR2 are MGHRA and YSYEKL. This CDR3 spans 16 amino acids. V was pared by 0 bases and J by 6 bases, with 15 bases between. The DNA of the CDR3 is TGCGCCAGCAGCCAAGAGGAGGGTATCGTGGCTCAGCCCCAGCATTTT. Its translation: CASSQEEGIVAQPQHF.

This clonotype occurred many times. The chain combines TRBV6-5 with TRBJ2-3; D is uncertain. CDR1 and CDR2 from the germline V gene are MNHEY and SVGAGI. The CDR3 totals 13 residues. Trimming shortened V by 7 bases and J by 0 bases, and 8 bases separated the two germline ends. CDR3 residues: CASKVQSTDTQYF. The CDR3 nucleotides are TGTGCCAGCAAAGTTCAAAGCACAGATACGCAGTATTTT.

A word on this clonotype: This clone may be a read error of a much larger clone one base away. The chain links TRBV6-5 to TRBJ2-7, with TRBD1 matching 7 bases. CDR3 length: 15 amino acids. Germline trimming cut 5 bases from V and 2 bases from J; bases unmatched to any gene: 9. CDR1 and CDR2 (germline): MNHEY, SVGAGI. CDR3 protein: CASSPPGTETYEQYF. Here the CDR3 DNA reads TGTGCCAGCAGTCCACCCGGGACAGAGACCTACGAGCAGTACTTC.

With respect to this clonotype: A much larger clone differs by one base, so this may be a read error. Here the CDR3 DNA reads TGTGCCAGCAATCTCCAAAACTGGGACGAGCAGTACTTC. Translation gives CASNLQNWDEQYF. The chain combines TRBV12-3 or TRBV12-4 with TRBJ2-7; no definite D call. Trimming took 7 bases from V and 5 from J, leaving 15 bases between them. This CDR3 is 13 amino acids long.

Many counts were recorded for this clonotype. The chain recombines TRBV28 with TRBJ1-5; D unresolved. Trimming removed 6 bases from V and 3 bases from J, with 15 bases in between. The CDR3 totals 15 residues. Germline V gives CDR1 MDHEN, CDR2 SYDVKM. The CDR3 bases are TGTGCCAGCAGGCCGACGGTAGGCCTCAATCAGCCCCAGCATTTT. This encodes CASRPTVGLNQPQHF.

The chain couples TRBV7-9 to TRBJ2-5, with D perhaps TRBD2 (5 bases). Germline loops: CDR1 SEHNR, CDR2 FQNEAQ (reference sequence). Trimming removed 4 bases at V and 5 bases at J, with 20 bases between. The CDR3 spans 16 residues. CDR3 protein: CASSSFGLPTQETQYF. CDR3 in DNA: TGTGCCAGCAGCTCCTTCGGACTGCCGACCCAGGAGACCCAGTACTTC.

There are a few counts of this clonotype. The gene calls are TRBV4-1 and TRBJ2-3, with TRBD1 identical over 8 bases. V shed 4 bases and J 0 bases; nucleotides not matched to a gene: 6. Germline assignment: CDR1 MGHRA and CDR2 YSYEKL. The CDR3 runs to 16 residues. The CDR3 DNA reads TGCGCCAGCAGCCTGGACAGGGACCCTAGCACAGATACGCAGTATTTT. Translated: CASSLDRDPSTDTQYF.

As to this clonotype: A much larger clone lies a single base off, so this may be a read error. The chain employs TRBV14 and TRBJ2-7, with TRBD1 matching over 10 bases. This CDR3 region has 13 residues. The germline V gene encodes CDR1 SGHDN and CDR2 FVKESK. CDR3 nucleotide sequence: TGTGCCAGCAGGCCGACAGGGGGCTACAAGCAGTACTTC. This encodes CASRPTGGYKQYF. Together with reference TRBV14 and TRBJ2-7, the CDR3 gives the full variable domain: EAGVTQFPSHSVIEKGQTVTLRCDPISGHDNLYWYRRVMGKEIKFLLHFVKESKQDESGMPNNRFLAERTGGTYSTLKVQPAELEDSGVYFCASRPTGGYKQYFGPGTRLTVT.

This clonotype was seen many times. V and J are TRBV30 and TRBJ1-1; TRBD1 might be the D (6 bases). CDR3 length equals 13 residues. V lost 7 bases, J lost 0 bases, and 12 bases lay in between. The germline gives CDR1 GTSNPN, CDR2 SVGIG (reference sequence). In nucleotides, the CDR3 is TGTGCCTCCGAGGGGGGCTTGAACACTGAAGCTTTCTTT. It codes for CASEGGLNTEAFF.

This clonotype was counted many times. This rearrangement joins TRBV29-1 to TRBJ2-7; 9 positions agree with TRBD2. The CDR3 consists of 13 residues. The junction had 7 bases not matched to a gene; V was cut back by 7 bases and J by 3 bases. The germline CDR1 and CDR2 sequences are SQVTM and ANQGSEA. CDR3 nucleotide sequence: TGCAGCGCAGGCGGGGGGGCAGACTACGAGCAGTACTTC. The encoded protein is CSAGGGADYEQYF.

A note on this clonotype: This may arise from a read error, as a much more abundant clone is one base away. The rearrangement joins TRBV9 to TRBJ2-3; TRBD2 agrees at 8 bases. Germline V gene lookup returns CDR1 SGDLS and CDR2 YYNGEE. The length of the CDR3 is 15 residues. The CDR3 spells CACSPIGGGTDTQYF. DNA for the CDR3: TGTGCCTGCAGCCCAATCGGGGGGGGCACAGATACGCAGTATTTT. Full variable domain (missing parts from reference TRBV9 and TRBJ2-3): DSGVTQTPKHLITATGQRVTLRCSPRSGDLSVYWYQQSLDQGLQFLIQYYNGEERAKGNILERFSAQQFPDLHSELNLSSLELGDSALYFCACSPIGGGTDTQYFGPGTRLTVL.

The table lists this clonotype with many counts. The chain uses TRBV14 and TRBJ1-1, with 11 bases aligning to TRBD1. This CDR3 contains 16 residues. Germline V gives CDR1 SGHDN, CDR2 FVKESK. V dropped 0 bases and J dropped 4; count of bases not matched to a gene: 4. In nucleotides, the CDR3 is TGTGCCAGCAGCCAAGACGAGGGGACAGGGGGCACTGAAGCTTTCTTT. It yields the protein CASSQDEGTGGTEAFF. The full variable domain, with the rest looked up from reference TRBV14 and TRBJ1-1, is EAGVTQFPSHSVIEKGQTVTLRCDPISGHDNLYWYRRVMGKEIKFLLHFVKESKQDESGMPNNRFLAERTGGTYSTLKVQPAELEDSGVYFCASSQDEGTGGTEAFFGQGTRLTVV.

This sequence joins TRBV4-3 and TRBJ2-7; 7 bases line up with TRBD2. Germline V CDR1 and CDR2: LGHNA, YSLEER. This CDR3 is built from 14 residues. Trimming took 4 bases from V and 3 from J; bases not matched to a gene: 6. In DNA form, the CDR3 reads TGCGCCAGCAGCCCAAGACGGGGGGTCTACGAGCAGTACTTC. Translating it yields CASSPRRGVYEQYF.

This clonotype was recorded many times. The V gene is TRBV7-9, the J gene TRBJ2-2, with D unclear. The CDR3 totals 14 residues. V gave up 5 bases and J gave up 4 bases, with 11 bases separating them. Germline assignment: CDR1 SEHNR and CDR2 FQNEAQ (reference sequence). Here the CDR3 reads CASSVVYGTGELFF. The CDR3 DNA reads TGTGCCAGCAGCGTTGTATACGGCACCGGGGAGCTGTTTTTT.

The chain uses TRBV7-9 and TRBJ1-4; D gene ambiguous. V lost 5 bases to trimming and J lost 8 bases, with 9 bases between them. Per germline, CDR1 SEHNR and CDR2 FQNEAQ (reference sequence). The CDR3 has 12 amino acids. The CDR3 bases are TGTGCCAGCAGCCGGACCGGGGAAAAACTGTTTTTT. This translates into CASSRTGEKLFF.

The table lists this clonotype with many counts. The chain's CDR3 is CASGTVYGYTF. The CDR3 bases are TGTGCCAGCGGGACAGTATATGGCTACACCTTC. This chain joins TRBV12-3 or TRBV12-4 and TRBJ1-2; TRBD1 aligns across 7 bases. V was clipped by 8 bases and J by 5 bases; unmatched bases: 2. The CDR3 totals 11 residues.

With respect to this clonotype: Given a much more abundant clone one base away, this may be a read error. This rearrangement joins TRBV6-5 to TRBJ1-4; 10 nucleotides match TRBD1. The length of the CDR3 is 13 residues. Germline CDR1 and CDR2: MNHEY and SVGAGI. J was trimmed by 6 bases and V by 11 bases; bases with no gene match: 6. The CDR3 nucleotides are TGTGCCGCTTCGGGGACAGGGGATGAAAAACTGTTTTTT. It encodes CAASGTGDEKLFF.

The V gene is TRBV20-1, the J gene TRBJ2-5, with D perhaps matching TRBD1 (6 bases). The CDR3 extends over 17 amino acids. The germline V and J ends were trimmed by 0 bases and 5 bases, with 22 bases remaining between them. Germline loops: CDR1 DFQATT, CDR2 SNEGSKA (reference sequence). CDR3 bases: TGCAGTGCTAGAGATACGGGCTGGGGGCCCCGTAGGGAGACCCAGTACTTC. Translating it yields CSARDTGWGPRRETQYF.

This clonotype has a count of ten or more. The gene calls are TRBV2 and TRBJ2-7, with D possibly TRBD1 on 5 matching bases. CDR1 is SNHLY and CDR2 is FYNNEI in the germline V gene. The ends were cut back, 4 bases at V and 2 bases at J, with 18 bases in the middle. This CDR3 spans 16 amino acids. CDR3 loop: CASSGSGSSITYEQYF. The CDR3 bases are TGTGCCAGCAGTGGCTCAGGGTCGAGTATAACCTACGAGCAGTACTTC. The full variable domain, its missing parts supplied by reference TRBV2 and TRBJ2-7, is EPEVTQTPSHQVTQMGQEVILRCVPISNHLYFYWYRQILGQKVEFLVSFYNNEISEKSEIFDDQFSVERPDGSNFTLKIRSTKLEDSAMYFCASSGSGSSITYEQYFGPGTRLTVT.

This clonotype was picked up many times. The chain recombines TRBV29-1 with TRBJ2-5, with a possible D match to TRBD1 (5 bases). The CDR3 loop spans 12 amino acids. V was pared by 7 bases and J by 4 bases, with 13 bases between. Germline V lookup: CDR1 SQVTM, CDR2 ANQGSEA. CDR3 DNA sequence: TGCAGCGGATGGGGCAGTTTAGAGACCCAGTACTTC. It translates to CSGWGSLETQYF.